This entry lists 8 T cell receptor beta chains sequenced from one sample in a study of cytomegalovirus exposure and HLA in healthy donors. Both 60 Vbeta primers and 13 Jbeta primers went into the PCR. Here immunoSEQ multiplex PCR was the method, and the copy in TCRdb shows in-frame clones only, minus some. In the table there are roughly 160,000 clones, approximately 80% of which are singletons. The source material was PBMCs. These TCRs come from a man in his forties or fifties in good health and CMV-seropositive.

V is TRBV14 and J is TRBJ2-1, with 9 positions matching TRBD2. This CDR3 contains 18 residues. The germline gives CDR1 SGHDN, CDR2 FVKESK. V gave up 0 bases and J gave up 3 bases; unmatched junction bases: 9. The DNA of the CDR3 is TGTGCCAGCAGCCAAGATTGGTCGGAGACTAGCGGCTACAATGAGCAGTTCTTC. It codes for CASSQDWSETSGYNEQFF.

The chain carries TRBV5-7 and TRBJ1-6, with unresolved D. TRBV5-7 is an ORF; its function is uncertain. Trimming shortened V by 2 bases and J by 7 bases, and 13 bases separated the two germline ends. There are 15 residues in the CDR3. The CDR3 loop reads CASSLGGLLNSPLHF. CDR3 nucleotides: TGTGCCAGCAGCTTAGGCGGGCTTCTGAATTCACCCCTCCACTTT.

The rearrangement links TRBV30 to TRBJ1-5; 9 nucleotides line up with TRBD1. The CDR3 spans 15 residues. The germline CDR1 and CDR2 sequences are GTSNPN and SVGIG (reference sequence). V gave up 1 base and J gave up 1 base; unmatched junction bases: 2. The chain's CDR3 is CAWSAGTGSNQPQHF. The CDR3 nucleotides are TGTGCCTGGAGTGCCGGGACAGGGAGCAATCAGCCCCAGCATTTT.

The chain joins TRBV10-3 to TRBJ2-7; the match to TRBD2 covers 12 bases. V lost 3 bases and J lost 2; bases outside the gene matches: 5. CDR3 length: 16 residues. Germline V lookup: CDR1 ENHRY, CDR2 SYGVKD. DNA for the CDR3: TGTGCCATCAGTGACCCTAGCGGGAGGGCCGCCTACGAGCAGTACTTC. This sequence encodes CAISDPSGRAAYEQYF.

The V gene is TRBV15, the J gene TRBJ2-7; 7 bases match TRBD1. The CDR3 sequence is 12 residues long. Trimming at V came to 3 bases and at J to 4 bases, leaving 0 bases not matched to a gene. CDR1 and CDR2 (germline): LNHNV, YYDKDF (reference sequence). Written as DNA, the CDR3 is TGTGCCACCAGCAGGACAGGGTACGAGCAGTACTTC. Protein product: CATSRTGYEQYF.

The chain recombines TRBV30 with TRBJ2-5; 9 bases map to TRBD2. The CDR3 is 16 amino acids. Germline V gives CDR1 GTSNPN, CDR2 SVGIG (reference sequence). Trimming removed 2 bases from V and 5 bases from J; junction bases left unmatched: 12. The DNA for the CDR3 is TGTGCCTGGAGTCCGGGACTAGCAGTGGTGATCGAGACCCAGTACTTC. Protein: CAWSPGLAVVIETQYF.

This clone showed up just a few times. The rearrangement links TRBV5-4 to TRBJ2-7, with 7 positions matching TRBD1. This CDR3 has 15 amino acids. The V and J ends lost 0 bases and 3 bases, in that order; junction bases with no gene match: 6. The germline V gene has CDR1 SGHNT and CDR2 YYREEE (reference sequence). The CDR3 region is CASSLGQGFRYEQYF. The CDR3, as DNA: TGTGCCAGCAGCTTGGGACAGGGTTTTCGCTACGAGCAGTACTTC. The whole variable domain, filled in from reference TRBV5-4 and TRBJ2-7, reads ETGVTQSPTHLIKTRGQQVTLRCSSQSGHNTVSWYQQALGQGPQFIFQYYREEENGRGNFPPRFSGLQFPNYSSELNVNALELDDSALYLCASSLGQGFRYEQYFGPGTRLTVT.

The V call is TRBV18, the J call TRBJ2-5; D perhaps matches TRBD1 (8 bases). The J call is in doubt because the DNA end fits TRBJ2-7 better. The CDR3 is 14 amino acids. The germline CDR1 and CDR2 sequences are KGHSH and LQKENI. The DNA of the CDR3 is TGTGCCAGCTCACCCGTACAGGGGGGGAACGAGCAGTACTTC. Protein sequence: CASSPVQGGNEQYF.